The T cell receptor beta chain under discussion was sequenced for a study of technical replicates of blood from several donors. Profiling relied on immunoSEQ multiplex PCR, and the TCRdb table lists in-frame clones only, not all of them. The sample holds 100,000 or so clones, about 95% seen once. Trimming removed 1 base at V and 8 bases at J, with 14 bases between. The CDR3 sequence is 15 residues long. Germline V lookup: CDR1 LNHNV, CDR2 YYDKDF (reference sequence). The clonotype originates from a human donor in good health. What was sequenced was T cells isolated from PBMCs. V is TRBV15 and J is TRBJ1-4; D uncertain. The DNA of the CDR3 is TGTGCCACCAGCAGAGTGATGGAGGCCGGGGAAAAACTGTTTTTT. Translated, it gives CATSRVMEAGEKLFF. The full variable domain, with the rest looked up from reference TRBV15 and TRBJ1-4, is DAMVIQNPRYQVTQFGKPVTLSCSQTLNHNVMYWYQQKSSQAPKLLFHYYDKDFNNEADTPDNFQSRRPNTSFCFLDIRSPGLGDTAMYLCATSRVMEAGEKLFFGSGTQLSVL.